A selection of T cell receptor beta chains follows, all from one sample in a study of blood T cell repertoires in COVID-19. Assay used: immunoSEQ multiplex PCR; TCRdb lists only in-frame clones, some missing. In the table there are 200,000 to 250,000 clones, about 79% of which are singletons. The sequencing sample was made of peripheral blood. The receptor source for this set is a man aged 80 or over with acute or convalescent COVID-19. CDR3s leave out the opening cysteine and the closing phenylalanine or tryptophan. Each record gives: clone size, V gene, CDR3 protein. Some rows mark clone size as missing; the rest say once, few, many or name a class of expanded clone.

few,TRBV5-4,ASSSADRGRQSTGELF
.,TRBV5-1,ASSLEPNRVQETQY
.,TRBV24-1,ATSGQGQETQY
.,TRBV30,AWSDSGTVGRYSPLH
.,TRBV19,ATSRRDTKNNYGYT
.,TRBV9,ASSAQQGAPYEQY
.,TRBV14,ASSQRVHSGATGELF
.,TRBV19,ASSMDNRGTEAF
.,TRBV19,ASSMRDRHEKLF
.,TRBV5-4,ASSLRGSSYNEQF
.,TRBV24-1,ATSDPGTTNNEQF
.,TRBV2,ASSDRALNEKLF
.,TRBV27,ASSFGTGGGGYT
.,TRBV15,ATSRDRGLYGYT
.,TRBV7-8,ASSVGANTGELF
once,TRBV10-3,AMGRGLDTEAF
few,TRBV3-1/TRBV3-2,ASSQGDRGRYQPQH
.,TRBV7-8,ASRTDSYNSPLH
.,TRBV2,ASGQGGEQY
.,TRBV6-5,RAVKFGGGKTEAF
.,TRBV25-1,ASSELAGHSYNEQF
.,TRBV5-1,ASSWGGPGNSPLH
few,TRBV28,ASTLRGSNQPQH
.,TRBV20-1,SALDSYEQY
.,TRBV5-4,ASSLEGDSSREQY
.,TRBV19,ASSISRGTVGQPQH
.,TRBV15,ATSRDRYSVDEQY
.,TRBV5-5,ASSLAPASSYEQY
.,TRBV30,AWSRGGSYNSPLH
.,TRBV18,ASSHTGTSPTDTQY
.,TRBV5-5,ASSKDRGYGYT
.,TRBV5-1,ASSLGRRGEKLF
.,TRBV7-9,ASSLRDRARGGYT
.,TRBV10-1,ASGTGRGATNEKLF
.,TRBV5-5,ASSPQDSTNSPLH
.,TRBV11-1,ASSLESGSRNEQF
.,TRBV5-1,ASSSRSATNEKLF
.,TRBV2,ASSERGASHNEQF
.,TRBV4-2,ASSQELQHYRYYNEQF
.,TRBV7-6,ASSLAKGAGEAF
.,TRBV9,ASSAREVPSKGANVLT
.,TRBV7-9,ASSLAYSPLH
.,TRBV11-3,ASQRGGQGDTQY
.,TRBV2,ASSGRQGEQPQH
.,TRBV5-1,ASSSGQGSYNEQF
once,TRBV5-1,ASSWAGTSGVSSYEQY
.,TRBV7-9,ASSINRGGYT
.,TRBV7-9,ASSLASQPLETQY
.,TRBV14,ASSQDRIGARTDTQY
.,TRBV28,ASSGLGTGGSSGNTIY
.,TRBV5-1,ASSLARGPLSWGYT
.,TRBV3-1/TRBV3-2,ASSQVFTGTGPAIY